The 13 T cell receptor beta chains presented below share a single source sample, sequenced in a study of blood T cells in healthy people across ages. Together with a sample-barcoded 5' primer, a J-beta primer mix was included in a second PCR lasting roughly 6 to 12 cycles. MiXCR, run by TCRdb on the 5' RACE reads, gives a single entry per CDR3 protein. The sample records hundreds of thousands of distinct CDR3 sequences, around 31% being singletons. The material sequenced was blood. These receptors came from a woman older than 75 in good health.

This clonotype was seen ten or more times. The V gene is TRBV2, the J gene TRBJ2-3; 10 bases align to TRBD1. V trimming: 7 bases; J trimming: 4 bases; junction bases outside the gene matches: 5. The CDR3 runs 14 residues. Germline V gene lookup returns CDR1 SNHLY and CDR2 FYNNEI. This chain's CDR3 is CASNRDRGADTQYF. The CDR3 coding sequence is TGTGCCAGCAATCGGGACAGGGGTGCAGATACGCAGTATTTT. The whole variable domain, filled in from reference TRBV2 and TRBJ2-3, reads EPEVTQTPSHQVTQMGQEVILRCVPISNHLYFYWYRQILGQKVEFLVSFYNNEISEKSEIFDDQFSVERPDGSNFTLKIRSTKLEDSAMYFCASNRDRGADTQYFGPGTRLTVL.

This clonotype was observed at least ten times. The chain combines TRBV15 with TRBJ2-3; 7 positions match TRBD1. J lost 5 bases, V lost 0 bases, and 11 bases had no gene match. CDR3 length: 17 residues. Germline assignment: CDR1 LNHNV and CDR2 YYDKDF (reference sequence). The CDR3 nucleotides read TGTGCCACCAGCAGAGATAAAGGGGGCAGGTTTGGAGATACGCAGTATTTT. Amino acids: CATSRDKGGRFGDTQYF.

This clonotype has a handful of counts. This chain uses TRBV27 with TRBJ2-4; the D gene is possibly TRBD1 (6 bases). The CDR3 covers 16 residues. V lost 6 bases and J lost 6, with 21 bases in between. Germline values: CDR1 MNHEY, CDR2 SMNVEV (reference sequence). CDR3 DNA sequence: TGTGCCAGCAGCTCTTGGGGGCGGCAGGGGAGAAACATTCAGTACTTC. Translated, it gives CASSSWGRQGRNIQYF.

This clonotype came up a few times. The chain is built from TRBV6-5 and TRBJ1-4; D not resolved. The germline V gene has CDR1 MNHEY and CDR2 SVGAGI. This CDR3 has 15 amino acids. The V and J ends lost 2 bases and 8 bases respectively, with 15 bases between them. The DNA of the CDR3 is TGTGCCAGCAGTTACGACAACGTGGGTAGAGAAAAACTGTTTTTT. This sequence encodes CASSYDNVGREKLFF.

CDR3 region: CASSSLAGDSSYNEQYF. For the CDR3, the DNA is TGTGCCAGCAGTTCCCTAGCGGGGGACAGCTCCTACAATGAGCAGTACTTC. This rearrangement joins TRBV6-2 or TRBV6-3 to TRBJ2-1; 10 nucleotides align to TRBD2. Gene TRBJ2-7 matches the end of the DNA better, so the J call may be wrong. The CDR3 contains 17 residues. Germline V gene lookup returns CDR1 MNHEY and CDR2 SVGEGT.

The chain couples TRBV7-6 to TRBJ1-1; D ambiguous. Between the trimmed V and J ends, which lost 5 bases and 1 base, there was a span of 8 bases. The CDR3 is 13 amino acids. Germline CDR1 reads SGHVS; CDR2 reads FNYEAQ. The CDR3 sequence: CASSITENTEAFF. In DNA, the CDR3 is TGTGCCAGCAGCATCACAGAGAACACTGAAGCTTTCTTT.

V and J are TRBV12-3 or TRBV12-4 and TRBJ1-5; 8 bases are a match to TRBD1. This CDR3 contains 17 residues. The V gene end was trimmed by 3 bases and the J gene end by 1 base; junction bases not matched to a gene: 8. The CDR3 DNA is TGTGCCAGCAGTTTTGAGTCAGGGGGCTTGAGCAATCAGCCCCAGCATTTT. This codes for CASSFESGGLSNQPQHF.

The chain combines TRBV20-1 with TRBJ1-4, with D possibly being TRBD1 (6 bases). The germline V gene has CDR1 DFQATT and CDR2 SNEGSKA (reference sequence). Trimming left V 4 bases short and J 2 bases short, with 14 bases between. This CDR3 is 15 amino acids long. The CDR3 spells CSAKEGGATNEKLFF. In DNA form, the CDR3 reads TGCAGTGCTAAGGAAGGGGGGGCTACTAATGAAAAACTGTTTTTT.

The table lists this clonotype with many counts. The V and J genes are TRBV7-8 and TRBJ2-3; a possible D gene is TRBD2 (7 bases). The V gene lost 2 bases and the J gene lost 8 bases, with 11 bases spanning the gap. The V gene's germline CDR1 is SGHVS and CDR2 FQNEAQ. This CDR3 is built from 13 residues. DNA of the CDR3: TGTGCCAGCAGCTTAAGGGGGGGCGGTACGCAGTATTTT. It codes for CASSLRGGGTQYF.

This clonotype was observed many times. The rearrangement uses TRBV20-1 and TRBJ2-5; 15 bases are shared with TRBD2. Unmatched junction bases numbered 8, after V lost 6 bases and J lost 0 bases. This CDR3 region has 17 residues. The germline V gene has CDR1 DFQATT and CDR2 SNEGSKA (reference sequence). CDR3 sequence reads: CSATGTSGGSNQETQYF. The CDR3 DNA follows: TGCAGTGCAACCGGGACTAGCGGGGGGTCAAACCAAGAGACCCAGTACTTC.

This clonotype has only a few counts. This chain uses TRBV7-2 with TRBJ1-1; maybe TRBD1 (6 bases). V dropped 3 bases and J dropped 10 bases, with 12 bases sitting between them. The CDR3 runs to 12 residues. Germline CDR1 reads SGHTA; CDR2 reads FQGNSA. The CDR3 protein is CASSFTGRVAFF. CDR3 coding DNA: TGTGCCAGCAGCTTCACAGGGCGGGTAGCTTTCTTT.

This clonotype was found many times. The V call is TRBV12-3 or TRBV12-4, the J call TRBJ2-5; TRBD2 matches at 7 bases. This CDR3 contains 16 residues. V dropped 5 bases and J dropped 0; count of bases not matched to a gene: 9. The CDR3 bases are TGTGCCAGCAGTACCTCACCCGGGGGGTACCAAGAGACCCAGTACTTC. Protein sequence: CASSTSPGGYQETQYF.

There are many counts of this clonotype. The CDR3 DNA follows: TGTGCCACCTCCCAGACTAGCTCCAATGAGCAGTTCTTC. It is translated as CATSQTSSNEQFF. The chain uses TRBV10-3 and TRBJ2-1, with 7 bases lining up with TRBD2. V dropped 10 bases and J dropped 6; count of bases not matched to a gene: 9. Germline CDR1 and CDR2: ENHRY and SYGVKD. The CDR3 has 13 residues.